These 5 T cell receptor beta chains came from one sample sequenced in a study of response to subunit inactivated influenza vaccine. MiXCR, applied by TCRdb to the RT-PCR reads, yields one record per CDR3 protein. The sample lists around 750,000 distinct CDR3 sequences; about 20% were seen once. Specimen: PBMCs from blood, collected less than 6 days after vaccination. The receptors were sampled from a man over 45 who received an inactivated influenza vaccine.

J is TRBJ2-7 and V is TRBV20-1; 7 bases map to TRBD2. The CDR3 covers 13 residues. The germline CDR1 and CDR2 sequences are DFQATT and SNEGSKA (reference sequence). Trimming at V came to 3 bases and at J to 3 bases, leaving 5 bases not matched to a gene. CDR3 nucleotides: TGCAGTGCTAGGGCGGGAGCCCTCTACGAGCAGTACTTC. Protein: CSARAGALYEQYF.

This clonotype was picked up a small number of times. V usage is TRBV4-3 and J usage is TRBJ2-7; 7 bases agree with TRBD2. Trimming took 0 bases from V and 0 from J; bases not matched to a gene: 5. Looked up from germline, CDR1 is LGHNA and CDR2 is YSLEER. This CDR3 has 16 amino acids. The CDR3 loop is CASSQDQLADSYEQYF. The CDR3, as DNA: TGCGCCAGCAGCCAAGATCAGCTAGCGGACTCCTACGAGCAGTACTTC.

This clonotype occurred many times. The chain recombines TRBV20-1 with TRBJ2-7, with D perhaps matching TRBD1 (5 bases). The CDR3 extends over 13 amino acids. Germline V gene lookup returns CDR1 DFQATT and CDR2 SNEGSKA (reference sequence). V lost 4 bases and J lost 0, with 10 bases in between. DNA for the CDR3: TGCAGTGCTATGCTTGGGGCCTCCTACGAGCAGTACTTC. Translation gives CSAMLGASYEQYF.

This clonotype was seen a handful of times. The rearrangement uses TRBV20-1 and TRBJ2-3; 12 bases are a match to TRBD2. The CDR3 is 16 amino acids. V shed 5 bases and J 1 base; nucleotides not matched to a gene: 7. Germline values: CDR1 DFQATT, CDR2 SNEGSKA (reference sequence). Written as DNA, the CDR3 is TGCAGTGCTGGCCCCGGACTAGCGGGGCGCACAGATACGCAGTATTTT. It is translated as CSAGPGLAGRTDTQYF.

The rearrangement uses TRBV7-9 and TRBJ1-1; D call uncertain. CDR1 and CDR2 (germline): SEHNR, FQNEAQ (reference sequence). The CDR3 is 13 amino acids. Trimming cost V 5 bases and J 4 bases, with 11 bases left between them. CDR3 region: CASSPTRGTEAFF. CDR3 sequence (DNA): TGTGCCAGCAGCCCGACTCGGGGCACTGAAGCTTTCTTT.